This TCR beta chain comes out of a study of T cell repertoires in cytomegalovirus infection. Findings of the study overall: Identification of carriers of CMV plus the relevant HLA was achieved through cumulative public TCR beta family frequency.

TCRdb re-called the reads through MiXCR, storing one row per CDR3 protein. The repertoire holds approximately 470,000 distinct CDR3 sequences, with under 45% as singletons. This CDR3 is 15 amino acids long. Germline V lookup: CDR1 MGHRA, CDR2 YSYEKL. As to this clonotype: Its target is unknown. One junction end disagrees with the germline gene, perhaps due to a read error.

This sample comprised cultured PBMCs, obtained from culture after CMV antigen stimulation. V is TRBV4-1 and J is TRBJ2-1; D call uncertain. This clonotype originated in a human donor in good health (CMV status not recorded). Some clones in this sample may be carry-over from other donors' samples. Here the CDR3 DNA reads TGTGCCAGCAGCCAAGCCAGCACCCACCCCAATGAGCAGTTCTTC. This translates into CASSQASTHPNEQFF.